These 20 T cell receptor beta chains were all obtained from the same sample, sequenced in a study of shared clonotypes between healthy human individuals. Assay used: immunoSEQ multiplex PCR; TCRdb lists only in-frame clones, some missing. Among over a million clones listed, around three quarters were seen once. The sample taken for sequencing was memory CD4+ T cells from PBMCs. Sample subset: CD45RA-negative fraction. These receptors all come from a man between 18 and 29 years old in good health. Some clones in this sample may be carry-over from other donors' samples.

The CDR3 region has the DNA TGTGCCAGCAGTTTCAATAGCGTTAGCTCCTACGAGCAGTACTTC. Translated, it gives CASSFNSVSSYEQYF. V is TRBV28 and J is TRBJ2-7; a possible D gene is TRBD2 (5 bases). Deletions cut 3 bases from V and 0 bases from J, with 12 bases between. CDR1 is MDHEN, CDR2 SYDVKM, per germline. The CDR3 is 15 amino acids.

This CDR3 is CASSRDSYNEKLFF. The CDR3 nucleotides read TGTGCCAGCAGCCGGGACAGCTATAATGAAAAACTGTTTTTT. V gene TRBV7-3 combines with J gene TRBJ1-4; TRBD1 matches 7 bases. From germline, CDR1 is SGHTA and CDR2 FQGTGA. The ends lost 5 bases at V and 4 bases at J; junction bases unmatched: 4. This CDR3 contains 14 residues.

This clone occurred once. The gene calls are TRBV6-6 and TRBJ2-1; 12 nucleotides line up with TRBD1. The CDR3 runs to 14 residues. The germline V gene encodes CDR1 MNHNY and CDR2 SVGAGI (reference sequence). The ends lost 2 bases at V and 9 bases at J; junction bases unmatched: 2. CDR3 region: CASSYRDRGPEQFF. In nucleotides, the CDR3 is TGTGCCAGCAGTTACAGGGACAGGGGGCCTGAGCAGTTCTTC.

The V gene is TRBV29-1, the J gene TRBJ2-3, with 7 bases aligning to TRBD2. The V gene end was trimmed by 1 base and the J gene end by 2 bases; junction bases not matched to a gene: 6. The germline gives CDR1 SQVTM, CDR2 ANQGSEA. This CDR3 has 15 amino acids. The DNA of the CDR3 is TGCAGCGTTGAAGGGACTAGGGACTCCACAGATACGCAGTATTTT. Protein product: CSVEGTRDSTDTQYF.

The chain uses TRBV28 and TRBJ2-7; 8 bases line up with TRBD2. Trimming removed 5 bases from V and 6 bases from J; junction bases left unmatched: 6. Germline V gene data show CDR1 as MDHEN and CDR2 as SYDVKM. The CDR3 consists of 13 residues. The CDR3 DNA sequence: TGTGCCAGCAGTACGGGGGGGCGCGGCGAGCAGTACTTC. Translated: CASSTGGRGEQYF. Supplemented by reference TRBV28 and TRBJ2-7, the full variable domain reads DVKVTQSSRYLVKRTGEKVFLECVQDMDHENMFWYRQDPGLGLRLIYFSYDVKMKEKGDIPEGYSVSREKKERFSLILESASTNQTSMYLCASSTGGRGEQYFGPGTRLTVT.

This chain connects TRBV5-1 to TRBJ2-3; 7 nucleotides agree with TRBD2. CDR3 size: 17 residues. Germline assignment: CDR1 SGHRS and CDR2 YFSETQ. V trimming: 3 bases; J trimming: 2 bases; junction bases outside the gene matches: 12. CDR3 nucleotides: TGCGCCAGCAGCTCTCTACCTGAGGGGACTAACACAGATACGCAGTATTTT. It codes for CASSSLPEGTNTDTQYF.

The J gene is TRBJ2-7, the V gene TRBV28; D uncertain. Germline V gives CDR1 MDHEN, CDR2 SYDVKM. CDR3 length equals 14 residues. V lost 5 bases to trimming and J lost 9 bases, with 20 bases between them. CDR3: CASSLPGSIVGQYF. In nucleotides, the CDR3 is TGTGCCAGCAGTCTGCCGGGCTCTATTGTGGGGCAGTACTTC.

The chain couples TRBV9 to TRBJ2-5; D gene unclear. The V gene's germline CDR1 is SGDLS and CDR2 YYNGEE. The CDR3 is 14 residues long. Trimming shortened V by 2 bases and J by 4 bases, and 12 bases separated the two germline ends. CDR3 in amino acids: CASSVFSDPETQYF. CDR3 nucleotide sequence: TGTGCCAGCAGCGTGTTCAGTGATCCAGAGACCCAGTACTTC.

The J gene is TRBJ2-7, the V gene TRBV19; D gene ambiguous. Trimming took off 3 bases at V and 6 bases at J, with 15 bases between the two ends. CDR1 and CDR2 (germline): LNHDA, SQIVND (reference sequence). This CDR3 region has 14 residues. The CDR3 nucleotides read TGTGCCAGTAGTATGGTAGCCTCCCCTCGCGAGCAGTACTTC. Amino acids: CASSMVASPREQYF.

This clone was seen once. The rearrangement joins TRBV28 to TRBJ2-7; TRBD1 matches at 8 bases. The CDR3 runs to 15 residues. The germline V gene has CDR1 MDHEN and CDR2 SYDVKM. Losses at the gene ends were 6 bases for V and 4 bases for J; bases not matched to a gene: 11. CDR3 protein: CASRSGSGGVYEQYF. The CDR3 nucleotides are TGTGCCAGCAGGAGTGGGTCAGGGGGCGTTTACGAGCAGTACTTC. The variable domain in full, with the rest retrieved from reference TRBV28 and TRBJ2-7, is DVKVTQSSRYLVKRTGEKVFLECVQDMDHENMFWYRQDPGLGLRLIYFSYDVKMKEKGDIPEGYSVSREKKERFSLILESASTNQTSMYLCASRSGSGGVYEQYFGPGTRLTVT.

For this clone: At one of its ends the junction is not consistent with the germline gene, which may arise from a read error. CDR3 nucleotide sequence: TGTGCCAGCAGGGAAGACAGGGGGCTTGGCTACACCTTC. This gives the protein CASREDRGLGYTF. The V and J genes are TRBV2 and TRBJ1-2; 10 nucleotides line up with TRBD1. The CDR3 spans 13 residues. Germline CDR1 reads SNHLY; CDR2 reads FYNNEI. The whole variable domain, remainder taken from reference TRBV2 and TRBJ1-2, is EPEVTQTPSHQVTQMGQEVILRCVPISNHLYFYWYRQILGQKVEFLVSFYNNEISEKSEIFDDQFSVERPDGSNFTLKIRSTKLEDSAMYFCASREDRGLGYTFGSGTRLTVV.

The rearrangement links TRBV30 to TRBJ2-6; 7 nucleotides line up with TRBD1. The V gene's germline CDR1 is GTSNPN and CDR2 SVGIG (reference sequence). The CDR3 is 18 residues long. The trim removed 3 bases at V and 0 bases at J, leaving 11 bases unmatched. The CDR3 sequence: CAWSLFGQANSGANVLTF. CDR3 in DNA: TGTGCCTGGAGCCTATTCGGACAGGCGAACTCTGGGGCCAACGTCCTGACTTTC.

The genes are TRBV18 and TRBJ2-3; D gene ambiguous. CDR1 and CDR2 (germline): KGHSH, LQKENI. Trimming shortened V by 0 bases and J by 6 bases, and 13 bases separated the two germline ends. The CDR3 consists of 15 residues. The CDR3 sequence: CASSPPTGGMDTQYF. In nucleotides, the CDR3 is TGTGCCAGCTCACCACCAACGGGCGGCATGGATACGCAGTATTTT.

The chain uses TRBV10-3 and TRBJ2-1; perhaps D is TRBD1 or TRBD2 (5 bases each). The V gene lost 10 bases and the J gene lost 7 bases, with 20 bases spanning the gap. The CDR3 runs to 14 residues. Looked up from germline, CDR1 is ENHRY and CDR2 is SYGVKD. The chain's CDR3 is CATGDPGASNEQFF. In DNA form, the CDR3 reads TGTGCCACCGGGGACCCTGGGGCTTCGAATGAGCAGTTCTTC.

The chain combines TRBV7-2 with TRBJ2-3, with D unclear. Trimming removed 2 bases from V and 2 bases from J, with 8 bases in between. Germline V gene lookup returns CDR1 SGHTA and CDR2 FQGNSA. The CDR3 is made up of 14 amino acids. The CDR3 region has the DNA TGTGCCAGCAGCTTATACGGCTACACAGATACGCAGTATTTT. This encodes CASSLYGYTDTQYF.

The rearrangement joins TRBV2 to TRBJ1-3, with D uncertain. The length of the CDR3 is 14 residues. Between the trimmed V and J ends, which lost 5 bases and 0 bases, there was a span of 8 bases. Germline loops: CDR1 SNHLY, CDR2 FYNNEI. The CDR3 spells CASSRPSSGNTIYF. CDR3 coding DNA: TGTGCCAGCAGTCGACCTAGCTCTGGAAACACCATATATTTT.

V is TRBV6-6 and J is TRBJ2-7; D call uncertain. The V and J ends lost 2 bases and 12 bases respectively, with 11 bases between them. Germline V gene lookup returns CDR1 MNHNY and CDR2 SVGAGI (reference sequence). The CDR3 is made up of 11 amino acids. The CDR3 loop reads CASSYQGFSYF. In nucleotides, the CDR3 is TGTGCCAGCAGTTACCAAGGGTTCTCGTACTTC.

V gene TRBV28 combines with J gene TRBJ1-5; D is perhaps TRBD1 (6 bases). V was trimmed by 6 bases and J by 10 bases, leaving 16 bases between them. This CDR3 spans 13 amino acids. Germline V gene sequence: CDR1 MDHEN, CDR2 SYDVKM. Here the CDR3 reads CASSLPTGRPQHF. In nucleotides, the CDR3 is TGTGCCAGCAGCCTTCCGACAGGTCGTCCCCAGCATTTT. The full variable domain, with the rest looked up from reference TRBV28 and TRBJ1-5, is DVKVTQSSRYLVKRTGEKVFLECVQDMDHENMFWYRQDPGLGLRLIYFSYDVKMKEKGDIPEGYSVSREKKERFSLILESASTNQTSMYLCASSLPTGRPQHFGDGTRLSIL.

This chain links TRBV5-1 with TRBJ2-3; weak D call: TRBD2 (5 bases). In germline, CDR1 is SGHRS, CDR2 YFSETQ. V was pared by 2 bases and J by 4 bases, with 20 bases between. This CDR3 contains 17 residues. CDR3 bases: TGCGCCAGCAGCTTTCGGCCGAAGACACTAGACCCAGATACGCAGTATTTT. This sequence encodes CASSFRPKTLDPDTQYF. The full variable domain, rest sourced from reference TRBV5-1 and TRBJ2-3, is KAGVTQTPRYLIKTRGQQVTLSCSPISGHRSVSWYQQTPGQGLQFLFEYFSETQRNKGNFPGRFSGRQFSNSRSEMNVSTLELGDSALYLCASSFRPKTLDPDTQYFGPGTRLTVL.

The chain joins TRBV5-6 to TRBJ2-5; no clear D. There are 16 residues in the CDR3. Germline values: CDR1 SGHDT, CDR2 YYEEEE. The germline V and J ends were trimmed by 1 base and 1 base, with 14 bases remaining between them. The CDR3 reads CASSLFGLVVQETQYF. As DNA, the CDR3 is TGTGCCAGCAGCTTGTTTGGGTTGGTGGTCCAAGAGACCCAGTACTTC.